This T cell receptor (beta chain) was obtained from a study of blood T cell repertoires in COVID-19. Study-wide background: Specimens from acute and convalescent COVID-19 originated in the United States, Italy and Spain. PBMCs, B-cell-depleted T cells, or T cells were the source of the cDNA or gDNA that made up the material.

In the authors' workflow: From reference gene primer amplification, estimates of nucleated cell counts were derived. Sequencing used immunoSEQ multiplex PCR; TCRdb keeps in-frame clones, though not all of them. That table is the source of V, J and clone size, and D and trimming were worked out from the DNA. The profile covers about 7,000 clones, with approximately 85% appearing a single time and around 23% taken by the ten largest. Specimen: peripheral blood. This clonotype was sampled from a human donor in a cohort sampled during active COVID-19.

The CDR3 DNA reads TGTGCCAGCTCACCAGGACTAGCGGGAAAGAATGAGCAGTTCTTC. The encoded protein is CASSPGLAGKNEQFF. The V call is TRBV18, the J call TRBJ2-1; 12 bases fit TRBD2. The CDR3 loop spans 15 amino acids. Germline-derived CDR1 and CDR2 are KGHSH and LQKENI. The V and J ends lost 2 bases and 7 bases, in that order; junction bases with no gene match: 3. Drawing the rest from reference TRBV18 and TRBJ2-1, the complete variable domain is NAGVMQNPRHLVRRRGQEARLRCSPMKGHSHVYWYRQLPEEGLKFMVYLQKENIIDESGMPKERFSAEFPKEGPSILRIQQVVRGDSAAYFCASSPGLAGKNEQFFGPGTRLTVL.